The table lists the clone carrying this TCR beta chain with a few counts. The data belong to a study of blood T cell repertoires in COVID-19. Authors' methods: Reference gene primers were amplified, and this amplification served to estimate nucleated cell counts. The protocol was immunoSEQ multiplex PCR, while the TCRdb copy is restricted to in-frame clones and leaves out a portion. V and J calls and clone size are as listed in that table; D and trimming were resolved from the DNA. The repertoire includes a few hundred thousand clones, 85% of them detected once, and around 4.2% sits in the top ten. CDR3 length: 14 amino acids. Trimming removed 5 bases at V and 1 base at J, with 9 bases between. Germline CDR1 reads MNHEY; CDR2 reads SVGAGI.

The receptor's source is a woman aged 50 to 65 with active or convalescent COVID-19. Sequencing input: peripheral blood. The chain combines TRBV6-5 with TRBJ2-1, with D hard to call. This CDR3 is CASSSGQSYNEQFF. The CDR3 nucleotides read TGTGCCAGCAGTAGTGGGCAATCCTACAATGAGCAGTTCTTC.